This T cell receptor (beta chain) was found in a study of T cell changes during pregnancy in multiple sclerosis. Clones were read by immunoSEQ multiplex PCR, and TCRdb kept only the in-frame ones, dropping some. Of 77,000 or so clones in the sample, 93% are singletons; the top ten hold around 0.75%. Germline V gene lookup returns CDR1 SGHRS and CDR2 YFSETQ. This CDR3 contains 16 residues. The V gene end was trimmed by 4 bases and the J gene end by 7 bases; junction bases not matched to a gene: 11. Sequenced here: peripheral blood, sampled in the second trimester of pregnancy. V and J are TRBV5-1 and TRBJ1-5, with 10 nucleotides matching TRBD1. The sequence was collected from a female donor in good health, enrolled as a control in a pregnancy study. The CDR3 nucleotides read TGCGCCAGCAGCGAGTGGACAGGGGGAGTCAAACAGCCCCAGCATTTT. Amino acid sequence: CASSEWTGGVKQPQHF.